Listed here is a single TCR beta chain. The CDR3 extends over 16 amino acids. The V gene lost 6 bases and the J gene lost 2 bases, with 16 bases spanning the gap. Germline CDR1 is LNHDA and CDR2 is SQIVND (reference sequence). The data were produced by immunoSEQ multiplex PCR, yet TCRdb's version contains in-frame clones alone and is incomplete. Of about 150,000 clones listed, 87% are singletons. This specimen belongs to a study of blood T cell repertoires in COVID-19. The wider study: Acute-phase and convalescent COVID-19 samples originated in the United States, Italy and Spain. PBMCs, B-cell-depleted T cells, or T cells were the source of the cDNA or gDNA that made up the material.

The sample consisted of peripheral blood. This sequence joins TRBV19 and TRBJ2-2, with a weak D call TRBD1 (6 bases). The origin of this receptor is a woman between 45 and 60 years old with acute or convalescent COVID-19. CDR3 region: CASRVEQGENTGELFF. DNA for the CDR3: TGTGCCAGTAGAGTGGAACAGGGAGAAAACACCGGGGAGCTGTTTTTT.